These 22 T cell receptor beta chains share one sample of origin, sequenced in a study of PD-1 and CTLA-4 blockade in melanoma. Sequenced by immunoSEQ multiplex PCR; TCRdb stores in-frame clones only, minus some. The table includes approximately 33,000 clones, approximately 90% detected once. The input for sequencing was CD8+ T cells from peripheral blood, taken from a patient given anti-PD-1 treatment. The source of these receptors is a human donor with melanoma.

Here the CDR3 DNA reads TGTGCAAGTCGCAGACCTGCACTAGCGCGTAGCACAGATACGCAGTATTTT. The encoded protein is CASRRPALARSTDTQYF. This chain uses TRBV12-2 with TRBJ2-3; the D call in the table, TRBD2, was not verified against the DNA. TRBV12-2 represents a pseudogene. The CDR3 runs 17 residues.

The CDR3 reads CASSPPVGSTNEQYF. DNA of the CDR3: TGTGCCAGCTCACCACCTGTCGGTTCTACGAACGAGCAGTACTTC. The chain recombines TRBV18 with TRBJ2-7; D gene unclear. The CDR3 extends over 15 amino acids. The ends were cut back, 0 bases at V and 5 bases at J, with 14 bases in the middle. Germline V gene lookup returns CDR1 KGHSH and CDR2 LQKENI.

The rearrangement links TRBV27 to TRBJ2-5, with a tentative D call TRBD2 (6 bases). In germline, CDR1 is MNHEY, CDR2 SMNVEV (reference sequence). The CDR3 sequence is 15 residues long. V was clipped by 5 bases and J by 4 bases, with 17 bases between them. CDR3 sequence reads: CASSPWQEGRETQYF. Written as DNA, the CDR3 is TGTGCCAGCAGTCCTTGGCAGGAGGGACGAGAGACCCAGTACTTC.

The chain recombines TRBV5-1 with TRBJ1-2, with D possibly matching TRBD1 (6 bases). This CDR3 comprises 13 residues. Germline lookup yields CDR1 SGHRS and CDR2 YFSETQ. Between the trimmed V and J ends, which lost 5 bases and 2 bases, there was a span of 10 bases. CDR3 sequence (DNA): TGCGCCAGCAGGGGGGACAACAACTATGGCTACACCTTC. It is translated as CASRGDNNYGYTF.

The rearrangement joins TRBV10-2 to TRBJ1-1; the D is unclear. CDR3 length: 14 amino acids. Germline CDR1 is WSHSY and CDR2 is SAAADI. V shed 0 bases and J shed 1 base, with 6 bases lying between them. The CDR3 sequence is CASSESMGNTEAFF. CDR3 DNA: TGCGCCAGCAGTGAGTCGATGGGGAACACTGAAGCTTTCTTT.

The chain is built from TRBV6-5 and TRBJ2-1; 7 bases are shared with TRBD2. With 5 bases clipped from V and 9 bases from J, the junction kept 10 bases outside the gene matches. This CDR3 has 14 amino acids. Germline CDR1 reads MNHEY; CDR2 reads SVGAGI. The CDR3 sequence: CASSTLAEGSEQFF. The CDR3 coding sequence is TGTGCCAGCAGTACTCTAGCGGAAGGGAGTGAGCAGTTCTTC.

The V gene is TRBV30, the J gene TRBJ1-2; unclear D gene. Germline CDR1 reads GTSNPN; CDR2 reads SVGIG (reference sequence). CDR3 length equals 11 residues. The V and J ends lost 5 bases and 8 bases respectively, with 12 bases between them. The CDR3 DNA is TGTGCCTGGGGCGGGATTGGCGGCTACACCTTC. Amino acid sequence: CAWGGIGGYTF.

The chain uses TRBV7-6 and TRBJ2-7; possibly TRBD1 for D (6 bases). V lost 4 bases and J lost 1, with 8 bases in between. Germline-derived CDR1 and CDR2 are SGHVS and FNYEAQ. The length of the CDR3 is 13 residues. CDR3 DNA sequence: TGTGCCAGCAGCTGGACAGTTTCCTACGAGCAGTACTTC. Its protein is CASSWTVSYEQYF.

As DNA, the CDR3 is TGTGCCAGCAGCTTACAGGACACAAACTACGAGCAGTACTTC. Translation gives CASSLQDTNYEQYF. The rearrangement uses TRBV7-8 and TRBJ2-7, with TRBD1 as a possible D gene (5 bases). Trimming cost V 2 bases and J 3 bases, with 11 bases left between them. The CDR3 length is 14 residues. CDR1 is SGHVS and CDR2 is FQNEAQ in the germline V gene.

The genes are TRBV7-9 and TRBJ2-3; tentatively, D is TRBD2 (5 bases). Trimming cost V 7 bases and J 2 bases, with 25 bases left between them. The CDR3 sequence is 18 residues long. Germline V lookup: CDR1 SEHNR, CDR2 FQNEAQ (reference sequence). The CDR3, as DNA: TGTGCCAGCACCCAAACGGCGCGGGTCCTGAGGGTCACAGATACGCAGTATTTT. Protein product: CASTQTARVLRVTDTQYF.

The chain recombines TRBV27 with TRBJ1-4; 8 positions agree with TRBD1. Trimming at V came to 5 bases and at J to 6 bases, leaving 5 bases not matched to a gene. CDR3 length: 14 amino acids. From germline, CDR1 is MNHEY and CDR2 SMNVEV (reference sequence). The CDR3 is CASSLRGRYEKLFF. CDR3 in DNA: TGTGCCAGCAGTCTCAGGGGGCGGTATGAAAAACTGTTTTTT. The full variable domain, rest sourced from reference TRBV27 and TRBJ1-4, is EAQVTQNPRYLITVTGKKLTVTCSQNMNHEYMSWYRQDPGLGLRQIYYSMNVEVTDKGDVPEGYKVSRKEKRNFPLILESPSPNQTSLYFCASSLRGRYEKLFFGSGTQLSVL.

As DNA, the CDR3 is TGTGCCAGCAGCTTTATAGGACCCGGCACAGATACGCAGTATTTT. It translates to CASSFIGPGTDTQYF. This rearrangement joins TRBV7-9 to TRBJ2-3; D unresolved. Germline CDR1 is SEHNR and CDR2 is FQNEAQ (reference sequence). The V end lost 3 bases, the J end lost 1 base, and 11 bases lay between the germline ends. CDR3 length equals 15 residues.

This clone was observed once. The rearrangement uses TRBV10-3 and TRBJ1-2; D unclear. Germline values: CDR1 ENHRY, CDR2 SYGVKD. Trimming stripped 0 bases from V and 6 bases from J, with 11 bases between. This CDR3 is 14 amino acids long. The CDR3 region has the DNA TGTGCCATCAGTGAGTCTGCAGGTGGTCATGGCTACACCTTC. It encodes CAISESAGGHGYTF.

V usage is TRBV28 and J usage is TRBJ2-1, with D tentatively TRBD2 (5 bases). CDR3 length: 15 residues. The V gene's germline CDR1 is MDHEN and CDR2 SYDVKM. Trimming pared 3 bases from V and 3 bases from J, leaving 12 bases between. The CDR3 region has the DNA TGTGCCAGCAGTTTTGAAGGGAGTGTCTACAATGAGCAGTTCTTC. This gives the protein CASSFEGSVYNEQFF.

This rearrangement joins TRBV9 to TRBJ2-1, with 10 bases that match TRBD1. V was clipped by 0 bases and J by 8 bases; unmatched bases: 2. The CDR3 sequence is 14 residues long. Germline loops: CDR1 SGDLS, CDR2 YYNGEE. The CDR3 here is CASSVGGTGDEQFF. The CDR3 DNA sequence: TGTGCCAGCAGCGTAGGAGGGACAGGGGATGAGCAGTTCTTC.

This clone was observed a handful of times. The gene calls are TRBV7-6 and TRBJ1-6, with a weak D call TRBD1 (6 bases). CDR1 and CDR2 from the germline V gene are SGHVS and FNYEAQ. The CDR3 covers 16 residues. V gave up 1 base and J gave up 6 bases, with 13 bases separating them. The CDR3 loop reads CASSLVLAGVNSPLHF. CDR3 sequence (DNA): TGTGCCAGCAGCTTAGTTTTGGCAGGGGTTAATTCACCCCTCCACTTT. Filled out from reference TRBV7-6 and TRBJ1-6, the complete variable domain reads GAGVSQSPRYKVTKRGQDVALRCDPISGHVSLYWYRQALGQGPEFLTYFNYEAQQDKSGLPNDRFSAERPEGSISTLTIQRTEQRDSAMYRCASSLVLAGVNSPLHFGNGTRLTVT.

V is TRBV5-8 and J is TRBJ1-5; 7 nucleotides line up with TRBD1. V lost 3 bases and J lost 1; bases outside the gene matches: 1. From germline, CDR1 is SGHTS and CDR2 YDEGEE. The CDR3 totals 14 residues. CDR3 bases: TGTGCCAGCAGCTGGGGACAGAGCAATCAGCCCCAGCATTTT. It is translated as CASSWGQSNQPQHF.

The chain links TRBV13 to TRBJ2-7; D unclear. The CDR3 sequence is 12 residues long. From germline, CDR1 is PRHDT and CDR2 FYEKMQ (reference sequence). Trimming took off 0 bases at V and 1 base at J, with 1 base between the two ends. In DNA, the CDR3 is TGTGCCAGCAGCTTAGGTTCCTACGAGCAGTACTTC. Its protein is CASSLGSYEQYF.

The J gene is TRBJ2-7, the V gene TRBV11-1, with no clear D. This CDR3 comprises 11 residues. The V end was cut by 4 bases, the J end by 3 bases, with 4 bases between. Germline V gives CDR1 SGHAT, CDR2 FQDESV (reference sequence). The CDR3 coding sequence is TGTGCCAGCAGCTCCAGCTACGAGCAGTACTTC. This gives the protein CASSSSYEQYF.

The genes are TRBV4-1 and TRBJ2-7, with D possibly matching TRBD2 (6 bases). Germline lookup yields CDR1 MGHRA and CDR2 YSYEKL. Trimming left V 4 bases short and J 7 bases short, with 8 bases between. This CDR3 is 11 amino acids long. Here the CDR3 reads CASSLEGEQYF. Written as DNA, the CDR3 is TGCGCCAGCAGCCTGGAGGGGGAGCAGTACTTC.

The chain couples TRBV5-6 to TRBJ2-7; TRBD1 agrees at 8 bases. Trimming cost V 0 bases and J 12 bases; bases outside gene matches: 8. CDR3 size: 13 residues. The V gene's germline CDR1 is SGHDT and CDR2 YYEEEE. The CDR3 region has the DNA TGTGCCAGCAGCTTGGCTTCCACAGGGGGAATGTACTTC. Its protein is CASSLASTGGMYF.

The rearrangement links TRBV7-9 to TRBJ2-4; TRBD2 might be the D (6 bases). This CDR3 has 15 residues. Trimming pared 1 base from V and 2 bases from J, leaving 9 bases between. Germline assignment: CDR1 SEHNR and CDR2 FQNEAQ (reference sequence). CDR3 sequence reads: CASSLGGDTKNIQYF. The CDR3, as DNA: TGTGCCAGCAGCTTAGGGGGGGATACCAAAAACATTCAGTACTTC.